These 28 T cell receptor beta chains came from one sample sequenced in a study of blood T cell repertoires in COVID-19. Libraries were prepared by immunoSEQ multiplex PCR; TCRdb keeps only in-frame clonotypes and omits some of them. Of some 400,000 clones listed, around 90% are singletons. Sequencing was carried out using peripheral blood. The receptor source for this set is a man younger than 30 with active or convalescent COVID-19.

CDR3 nucleotide sequence: TGTGCCAGTAGTATAGGCCGAGACCGGGACAGCGACAATGAGCAGTTCTTC. Amino acids: CASSIGRDRDSDNEQFF. The rearrangement links TRBV19 to TRBJ2-1; 7 bases map to TRBD1. Germline values: CDR1 LNHDA, CDR2 SQIVND (reference sequence). Trimming cost V 1 base and J 5 bases; bases outside gene matches: 11. CDR3 length equals 17 residues.

The V call is TRBV9, the J call TRBJ2-2; 10 positions match TRBD2. Germline V gene data show CDR1 as SGDLS and CDR2 as YYNGEE. The CDR3 spans 18 residues. Trimming took 4 bases from V and 7 from J; bases not matched to a gene: 16. This CDR3 reads CASSPGGSGRYSIGELFF. For the CDR3, the DNA is TGTGCCAGCAGCCCCGGGGGTAGCGGGAGGTATTCTATCGGGGAGCTGTTTTTT. The entire variable domain, with the rest obtained from reference TRBV9 and TRBJ2-2, is as follows: DSGVTQTPKHLITATGQRVTLRCSPRSGDLSVYWYQQSLDQGLQFLIQYYNGEERAKGNILERFSAQQFPDLHSELNLSSLELGDSALYFCASSPGGSGRYSIGELFFGEGSRLTVL.

This chain uses TRBV4-1 with TRBJ1-5, with 9 nucleotides matching TRBD1. The CDR3 consists of 15 residues. J gave up 3 bases and V 5 bases, and 5 bases lay outside the gene matches. From germline, CDR1 is MGHRA and CDR2 YSYEKL. CDR3 residues: CASSIQGANNQPQHF. The CDR3 nucleotides are TGCGCCAGCAGCATACAGGGGGCGAACAATCAGCCCCAGCATTTT.

V gene TRBV5-1 combines with J gene TRBJ2-5, with D perhaps matching TRBD1 (6 bases). CDR1 and CDR2 (germline): SGHRS, YFSETQ. The CDR3 contains 15 residues. V was cut by 1 base and J by 6 bases, with 16 bases left in between. CDR3 nucleotide sequence: TGCGCCAGCAGCTTGTATCAACAGGGTCGGAAGACCCAGTACTTC. Translation: CASSLYQQGRKTQYF.

The genes are TRBV5-6 and TRBJ2-7, with 10 bases matching TRBD1. The CDR3 loop spans 15 amino acids. With V trimmed by 3 bases and J by 2 bases, 5 bases remained unmatched. Germline loops: CDR1 SGHDT, CDR2 YYEEEE. CDR3 bases: TGTGCCAGCAGCTACCGGGACAGGGGCCCCTACGAGCAGTACTTC. Its translation is CASSYRDRGPYEQYF.

The chain recombines TRBV2 with TRBJ1-1, with D possibly being TRBD1 (5 bases). Trimming took off 4 bases at V and 4 bases at J, with 19 bases between the two ends. Germline assignment: CDR1 SNHLY and CDR2 FYNNEI. This CDR3 contains 16 residues. CDR3 sequence reads: CASSGRPGRLGTEAFF. The CDR3, as DNA: TGTGCCAGCAGTGGCCGGCCAGGGCGGCTGGGCACTGAAGCTTTCTTT.

This chain connects TRBV6-5 to TRBJ1-1; 7 positions match TRBD1. Germline lookup yields CDR1 MNHEY and CDR2 SVGAGI. J was trimmed by 4 bases and V by 5 bases; bases with no gene match: 4. The length of the CDR3 is 13 residues. The CDR3, as DNA: TGTGCCAGCAGTCCATACAGGGGCACTGAAGCTTTCTTT. This sequence encodes CASSPYRGTEAFF.

V and J are TRBV7-9 and TRBJ2-5; 8 bases are a match to TRBD2. V shed 1 base and J 5 bases; nucleotides not matched to a gene: 12. The CDR3 runs to 17 residues. Looked up from germline, CDR1 is SEHNR and CDR2 is FQNEAQ (reference sequence). The CDR3 nucleotides are TGTGCCAGCAGCTTAGAGGGAGGAGCGGGGGCGCGGGAGACCCAGTACTTC. Translating gives CASSLEGGAGARETQYF.

The chain carries TRBV29-1 and TRBJ1-5, with D perhaps matching TRBD1 (5 bases). From germline, CDR1 is SQVTM and CDR2 ANQGSEA. This CDR3 spans 13 amino acids. Trimming removed 4 bases from V and 7 bases from J, with 14 bases in between. The CDR3 protein is CSVGTGGGQPQHF. CDR3 nucleotide sequence: TGCAGCGTTGGGACCGGGGGGGGACAGCCCCAGCATTTT.

This clone came up once. The CDR3 loop is CASSQVLSGSNEQFF. The CDR3 DNA is TGTGCCAGCAGCCAAGTGTTGAGCGGGAGCAATGAGCAGTTCTTC. The chain couples TRBV14 to TRBJ2-1, with 8 positions matching TRBD2. V shed 1 base and J 6 bases; nucleotides not matched to a gene: 5. The CDR3 has 15 amino acids. Germline V gives CDR1 SGHDN, CDR2 FVKESK.

This clone was counted only a few times. J is TRBJ1-2 and V is TRBV27; D remains ambiguous. The germline V gene encodes CDR1 MNHEY and CDR2 SMNVEV (reference sequence). V lost 6 bases and J 4 bases, leaving 12 bases between the germline ends. This CDR3 is 13 amino acids long. The CDR3 nucleotides read TGTGCCAGCAGAGGGCAGGAGGGCTATGGCTACACCTTC. It yields the protein CASRGQEGYGYTF.

The chain combines TRBV28 with TRBJ1-5; possible D gene TRBD1, 5 bases. The CDR3 runs 15 residues. The germline V and J ends were trimmed by 11 bases and 7 bases, with 24 bases remaining between them. CDR1 and CDR2 from the germline V gene are MDHEN and SYDVKM. Written as DNA, the CDR3 is TGTGCCGTGGCGACAGTCGAACCCGGTCGCCAGCCCCAGCATTTT. Encoded protein: CAVATVEPGRQPQHF.

The table lists this clone with a few counts. The chain is built from TRBV6-5 and TRBJ1-2, with 8 nucleotides matching TRBD1. V gave up 5 bases and J gave up 7 bases; unmatched junction bases: 6. The CDR3 spans 13 residues. Germline assignment: CDR1 MNHEY and CDR2 SVGAGI. The CDR3: CASSPTGTGGYTF. The CDR3 nucleotides are TGTGCCAGCAGTCCGACAGGGACAGGTGGCTACACCTTC.

The rearrangement links TRBV28 to TRBJ2-3, with D unclear. CDR1 and CDR2 from the germline V gene are MDHEN and SYDVKM. The CDR3 spans 13 residues. Trimming shortened V by 3 bases and J by 5 bases, and 9 bases separated the two germline ends. The CDR3 DNA sequence: TGTGCCAGCAGTTTTGTAGGCGGAGATACGCAGTATTTT. It yields the protein CASSFVGGDTQYF.

The chain has TRBV7-2 and TRBJ2-2; maybe TRBD1 (5 bases). The germline V and J ends were trimmed by 4 bases and 7 bases, with 13 bases remaining between them. Per the germline V gene, CDR1 is SGHTA and CDR2 is FQGNSA. This CDR3 has 14 amino acids. The CDR3 nucleotides are TGTGCCAGCAGCTCGACAGCGACGGGCGGGGAGCTGTTTTTT. Encoded protein: CASSSTATGGELFF.

This chain links TRBV4-1 with TRBJ1-5; maybe TRBD1 (5 bases). The germline V and J ends were trimmed by 6 bases and 5 bases, with 11 bases remaining between them. Germline lookup yields CDR1 MGHRA and CDR2 YSYEKL. There are 13 residues in the CDR3. The CDR3 nucleotides are TGCGCCAGCAGTTCTGACAGCCATCAGCCCCAGCATTTT. This translates into CASSSDSHQPQHF.

J is TRBJ1-2 and V is TRBV12-3 or TRBV12-4; 7 bases agree with TRBD1. The CDR3 length is 13 residues. V shed 4 bases, J shed 4 bases, and the junction held 3 bases outside the gene matches. The CDR3 coding sequence is TGTGCCAGCAGTTCAGGGGGTTCCTATGGCTACACCTTC. Its protein product is CASSSGGSYGYTF.

The V and J genes are TRBV27 and TRBJ1-6, with D hard to call. Germline V gene sequence: CDR1 MNHEY, CDR2 SMNVEV (reference sequence). CDR3 length: 12 amino acids. V lost 8 bases and J lost 4, with 6 bases in between. CDR3 sequence reads: CASSLYNSPLHF. Here the CDR3 DNA reads TGTGCCAGCTCCTTGTATAATTCACCCCTCCACTTT.

The J gene is TRBJ1-6, the V gene TRBV5-1; 10 nucleotides agree with TRBD1. V shed 3 bases and J 9 bases; nucleotides not matched to a gene: 6. The CDR3 sequence is 15 residues long. The V gene's germline CDR1 is SGHRS and CDR2 YFSETQ. The CDR3 nucleotides read TGCGCCAGCAGCTACGGGGACAGGGGAGGTTCACCCCTCCACTTT. This codes for CASSYGDRGGSPLHF.

This clone was counted a single time. The chain uses TRBV28 and TRBJ2-7; tentatively, D is TRBD2 (5 bases). V dropped 3 bases and J dropped 0 bases, with 15 bases sitting between them. CDR1 and CDR2 from the germline V gene are MDHEN and SYDVKM. This CDR3 is 16 amino acids long. CDR3 coding DNA: TGTGCCAGCAGTTTGCTCCTAGCCGATAGCTCCTACGAGCAGTACTTC. This sequence encodes CASSLLLADSSYEQYF.

This clone was detected only once. The rearrangement uses TRBV29-1 and TRBJ1-2; D is unresolved. This CDR3 has 13 residues. The germline gives CDR1 SQVTM, CDR2 ANQGSEA. V was pared by 3 bases and J by 4 bases, with 12 bases between. CDR3 sequence (DNA): TGCAGCGTTGAGCAACGGAGGGCCTATGGCTACACCTTC. It specifies CSVEQRRAYGYTF.

J is TRBJ2-1 and V is TRBV29-1; tentatively, D is TRBD2 (5 bases). This CDR3 spans 12 amino acids. V gave up 2 bases and J gave up 15 bases, with 17 bases separating them. Germline CDR1 reads SQVTM; CDR2 reads ANQGSEA. The CDR3 bases are TGCAGCGTTGAAAAGACTACGGGGAGTTCGTTCTTC. Encoded protein: CSVEKTTGSSFF.

This rearrangement joins TRBV16 to TRBJ1-6, with a possible D match to TRBD1 (6 bases). V was pared by 2 bases and J by 10 bases, with 12 bases between. Germline V gene sequence: CDR1 KGHSY, CDR2 FQNENV. The CDR3 has 14 residues. CDR3: CASSQEQGKSPLHF. Written as DNA, the CDR3 is TGTGCCAGCAGCCAAGAACAGGGAAAATCACCCCTCCACTTT.

This chain connects TRBV6-5 to TRBJ1-2; D call uncertain. The CDR3 consists of 14 residues. Germline CDR1 MNHEY, CDR2 SVGAGI. Deletions cut 6 bases from V and 1 base from J, with 12 bases between. CDR3: CASSFAGGNYGYTF. CDR3 bases: TGTGCCAGCAGCTTCGCGGGAGGTAACTATGGCTACACCTTC.

The chain joins TRBV4-3 to TRBJ1-2, with TRBD1 matching 11 bases. V lost 4 bases, J lost 5 bases, and 6 bases stayed unmatched. Per germline, CDR1 LGHNA and CDR2 YSLEER. The CDR3 totals 15 residues. CDR3 amino acids: CASSPLDRGLYGYTF. Written as DNA, the CDR3 is TGCGCCAGCAGCCCCTTGGACAGGGGGCTGTATGGCTACACCTTC.

This clone was seen only a few times. The V gene is TRBV30, the J gene TRBJ2-5; D unclear. V lost 2 bases and J lost 4, with 5 bases in between. CDR1 and CDR2 from the germline V gene are GTSNPN and SVGIG (reference sequence). This CDR3 contains 11 residues. CDR3 nucleotide sequence: TGTGCCTGGAGTCCGGGAGAGACCCAGTACTTC. Its protein product is CAWSPGETQYF.

The V and J genes are TRBV7-9 and TRBJ1-1, with D perhaps matching TRBD1 (6 bases). CDR3 length: 16 residues. Trimming took 4 bases from V and 5 from J, leaving 20 bases between them. The germline V gene has CDR1 SEHNR and CDR2 FQNEAQ (reference sequence). This chain's CDR3 is CASSYGGRGRWTEAFF. In DNA form, the CDR3 reads TGTGCCAGCAGCTATGGAGGTAGGGGGAGATGGACTGAAGCTTTCTTT.

This clone was seen only once. V is TRBV28 and J is TRBJ1-5, with 9 positions matching TRBD1. V shed 2 bases, J shed 1 base, and the junction held 12 bases outside the gene matches. Germline V lookup: CDR1 MDHEN, CDR2 SYDVKM. This CDR3 contains 19 residues. The CDR3 coding sequence is TGTGCCAGCAGTTTACTATCTAACACCGGGACAGGGAGCAATCAGCCCCAGCATTTT. Its protein product is CASSLLSNTGTGSNQPQHF.